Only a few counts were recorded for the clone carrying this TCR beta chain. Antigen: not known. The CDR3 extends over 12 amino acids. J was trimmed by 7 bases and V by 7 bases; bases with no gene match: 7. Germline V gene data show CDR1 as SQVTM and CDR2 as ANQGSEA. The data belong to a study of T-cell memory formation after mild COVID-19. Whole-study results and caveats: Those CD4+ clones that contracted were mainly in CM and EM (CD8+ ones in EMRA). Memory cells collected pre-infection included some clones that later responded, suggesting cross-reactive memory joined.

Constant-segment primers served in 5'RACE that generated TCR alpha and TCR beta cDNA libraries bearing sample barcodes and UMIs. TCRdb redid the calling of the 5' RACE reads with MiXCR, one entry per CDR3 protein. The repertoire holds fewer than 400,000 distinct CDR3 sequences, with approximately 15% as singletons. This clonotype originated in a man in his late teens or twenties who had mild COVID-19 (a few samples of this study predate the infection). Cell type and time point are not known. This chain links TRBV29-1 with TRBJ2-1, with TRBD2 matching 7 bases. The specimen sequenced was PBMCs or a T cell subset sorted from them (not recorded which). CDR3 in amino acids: CSARGVLNEQFF. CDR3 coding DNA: TGCAGCGCCCGGGGGGTTCTAAATGAGCAGTTCTTC.